These 31 T cell receptor beta chains share one sample of origin, sequenced in a study of blood T cells in healthy people across ages (dated by TCRdb to the mid-2010s). Library prep was done by 5' RACE. The sequencing machine was an Illumina HiSeq 2500. The second PCR ran for about 6 to 11 cycles and used a J-beta primer mix along with a sample-barcoded 5' primer. TCRdb ran its own pipeline on the public reads, namely fastp trimming at Q25 and MiXCR clone calling, and kept in-frame beta chains. Every CDR3 protein is listed once, alongside the most common genes and DNA of its rows. For this sample there are around 850,000 distinct CDR3 sequences; 36% appear just once. The top ten clones comprise around 13% of the sample. What was sequenced was blood. The source is a man aged 18 to 29 in good health.

Comment on this clonotype: A junction end diverges from the germline sequence, so it may reflect a read error. J is TRBJ2-1 and V is TRBV12-3 or TRBV12-4; 11 bases agree with TRBD2. The CDR3 consists of 15 residues. In DNA, the CDR3 is TGTGCCGGCAGTACAACTAGCGGGGGATACAATGAGCAGTTCTTC. Residues: CAGSTTSGGYNEQFF.

Many counts were recorded for this clonotype. The genes are TRBV7-2 and TRBJ2-7, with 12 bases fitting TRBD2. The CDR3 extends over 16 amino acids. Trimming cost V 4 bases and J 5 bases; bases outside gene matches: 9. From germline, CDR1 is SGHTA and CDR2 FQGNSA. The CDR3 reads CASSSATSGGLHEQYF. The CDR3 coding sequence is TGTGCCAGCAGCTCCGCTACTAGCGGGGGGCTCCACGAGCAGTACTTC.

V gene TRBV12-3 or TRBV12-4 combines with J gene TRBJ2-3; 11 bases map to TRBD1. The V and J ends lost 7 bases and 5 bases, in that order; junction bases with no gene match: 11. This CDR3 contains 16 residues. CDR3 in DNA: TGTGCCAGCAATTTTCTTCGGGACAGGGGGGGAGATACGCAGTATTTT. This codes for CASNFLRDRGGDTQYF.

This chain links TRBV20-1 with TRBJ2-3; D call uncertain. The CDR3 length is 17 residues. Trimming shortened V by 5 bases and J by 0 bases, and 21 bases separated the two germline ends. CDR1 is DFQATT, CDR2 SNEGSKA, per germline (reference sequence). The CDR3 reads CSALPFDGGASTDTQYF. Written as DNA, the CDR3 is TGCAGTGCTCTACCTTTTGATGGCGGAGCTAGCACAGATACGCAGTATTTT.

The V gene is TRBV9, the J gene TRBJ1-1; D ambiguous. The germline V and J ends were trimmed by 4 bases and 7 bases, with 20 bases remaining between them. Germline CDR1 SGDLS, CDR2 YYNGEE. This CDR3 is 15 amino acids long. CDR3 region: CASSPFPAVSGEAFF. For the CDR3, the DNA is TGTGCCAGCAGCCCCTTCCCAGCGGTAAGCGGTGAAGCTTTCTTT. The entire variable domain, with the rest obtained from reference TRBV9 and TRBJ1-1, is as follows: DSGVTQTPKHLITATGQRVTLRCSPRSGDLSVYWYQQSLDQGLQFLIQYYNGEERAKGNILERFSAQQFPDLHSELNLSSLELGDSALYFCASSPFPAVSGEAFFGQGTRLTVV.

The chain uses TRBV20-1 and TRBJ1-1; 8 nucleotides match TRBD1. Germline values: CDR1 DFQATT, CDR2 SNEGSKA (reference sequence). Trimming cost V 0 bases and J 9 bases; bases outside gene matches: 6. The CDR3 is 13 amino acids. The CDR3 DNA reads as TGCAGTGCTAGAGAAGACAGGGGCTGTAAAGCTTTCTTT. Protein: CSAREDRGCKAFF.

This clonotype was found a few times. The chain is built from TRBV5-1 and TRBJ2-3, with 10 bases fitting TRBD2. J lost 10 bases, V lost 4 bases, and 12 bases had no gene match. This CDR3 has 15 residues. In germline, CDR1 is SGHRS, CDR2 YFSETQ. CDR3 coding DNA: TGCGCCAGCAGCCTAGGGCTAGCGGGGGCGGCACCGCAGTATTTT. Translation gives CASSLGLAGAAPQYF.

The genes are TRBV5-1 and TRBJ1-1; the D gene is possibly TRBD1 (5 bases). The CDR3 runs to 14 residues. Trimming left V 4 bases short and J 6 bases short, with 16 bases between. Germline CDR1 and CDR2: SGHRS and YFSETQ. CDR3 amino acids: CASSPGRRGAEAFF. CDR3 sequence (DNA): TGCGCCAGCAGCCCGGGACGGCGGGGCGCTGAAGCTTTCTTT.

To note about this clonotype: An end of the junction differs from the germline gene, which may be a read error. The chain joins TRBV12-3 or TRBV12-4 to TRBJ1-5; tentatively, D is TRBD1 (6 bases). This CDR3 is 14 amino acids long. The chain's CDR3 is CASSVAGDTAPQHF. In DNA form, the CDR3 reads TGTGCCAGCAGTGTAGCCGGGGACACAGCGCCCCAGCATTTT.

This clonotype has only a few counts. This sequence joins TRBV7-3 and TRBJ2-2, with no clear D. V gave up 4 bases and J gave up 1 base, with 10 bases separating them. Germline CDR1 and CDR2: SGHTA and FQGTGA. The CDR3 length is 15 residues. The CDR3 nucleotides are TGTGCCAGCAGCTCGGTGACCCAGAACACCGGGGAGCTGTTTTTT. It translates to CASSSVTQNTGELFF.

The CDR3 protein is CASSQGSGPEAFF. The CDR3, as DNA: TGTGCCAGCAGCCAAGGGAGCGGGCCTGAAGCTTTCTTT. The J gene is TRBJ1-1, the V gene TRBV3-1, with no clear D. The ends were cut back, 1 base at V and 6 bases at J, with 9 bases in the middle. The CDR3 is made up of 13 amino acids. Germline lookup yields CDR1 LGHDT and CDR2 YNNKEL (reference sequence).

V and J are TRBV25-1 and TRBJ2-5; D may be TRBD2 (6 bases). Between the trimmed V and J ends, which lost 2 bases and 7 bases, there was a span of 17 bases. Per the germline V gene, CDR1 is MGHDK and CDR2 is SYGVNS. The CDR3 sequence is 15 residues long. The CDR3 loop is CASSEADPQGGTQYF. As DNA, the CDR3 is TGTGCCAGCAGTGAAGCTGACCCCCAGGGAGGGACCCAGTACTTC.

The chain recombines TRBV2 with TRBJ2-5; D is unresolved. The CDR3 sequence is 13 residues long. CDR1 is SNHLY, CDR2 FYNNEI, per germline. The V and J ends lost 2 bases and 3 bases respectively, with 7 bases between them. CDR3 protein: CASSEFREETQYF. CDR3 nucleotide sequence: TGTGCCAGCAGTGAATTTCGGGAAGAGACCCAGTACTTC.

The rearrangement joins TRBV20-1 to TRBJ2-1; the D is unclear. This CDR3 has 15 amino acids. Trimming took off 2 bases at V and 0 bases at J, with 11 bases between the two ends. The germline gives CDR1 DFQATT, CDR2 SNEGSKA (reference sequence). The CDR3 is CSARTGPSSYNEQFF. The DNA of the CDR3 is TGCAGTGCTAGAACGGGCCCCAGCTCCTACAATGAGCAGTTCTTC.

The table lists this clonotype with many counts. The chain carries TRBV5-4 and TRBJ2-7, with 9 positions matching TRBD2. Unmatched junction bases numbered 2, after V lost 0 bases and J lost 1 base. The CDR3 runs 15 residues. The germline gives CDR1 SGHNT, CDR2 YYREEE (reference sequence). CDR3 in DNA: TGTGCCAGCAGCTTGGATACTAGCGGGTCCTACGAGCAGTACTTC. Its protein product is CASSLDTSGSYEQYF.

This clonotype was counted many times. The rearrangement uses TRBV29-1 and TRBJ1-1, with D possibly matching TRBD1 (5 bases). Trimming pared 2 bases from V and 5 bases from J, leaving 12 bases between. The CDR3 consists of 13 residues. Germline V gene lookup returns CDR1 SQVTM and CDR2 ANQGSEA. CDR3 DNA sequence: TGCAGCGTTGAAATCAACAAGGGGACTGAAGCTTTCTTT. Translation: CSVEINKGTEAFF.

This clonotype was seen a handful of times. The chain carries TRBV20-1 and TRBJ1-4, with TRBD1 matching 7 bases. This CDR3 has 14 residues. V was pared by 6 bases and J by 6 bases, with 10 bases of the junction left unmatched. Germline V gene lookup returns CDR1 DFQATT and CDR2 SNEGSKA (reference sequence). Here the CDR3 DNA reads TGCAGTGCAGTGTATGCAGGGGGGTATGAAAAACTGTTTTTT. This gives the protein CSAVYAGGYEKLFF.

The V gene is TRBV6-1, the J gene TRBJ2-3, with 9 bases fitting TRBD2. Germline trimming cut 7 bases from V and 7 bases from J; bases unmatched to any gene: 9. The CDR3 is made up of 14 amino acids. Germline CDR1 is MNHNS and CDR2 is SASEGT. The CDR3 sequence is CASIGGGGQNTQYF. For the CDR3, the DNA is TGTGCCAGCATCGGCGGGGGGGGTCAAAATACGCAGTATTTT.

The sample holds a few counts of this clonotype. The J gene is TRBJ2-5, the V gene TRBV20-1; 12 bases line up with TRBD2. From germline, CDR1 is DFQATT and CDR2 SNEGSKA (reference sequence). CDR3 length: 17 amino acids. Trimming took 5 bases from V and 11 from J; bases not matched to a gene: 21. The CDR3 here is CSAATSGGQTFTNEQYF. DNA of the CDR3: TGCAGTGCTGCGACTAGCGGGGGTCAAACGTTTACCAATGAGCAGTACTTC.

There are many counts of this clonotype. The chain uses TRBV20-1 and TRBJ2-5; D remains unclear. Trimming removed 4 bases from V and 2 bases from J, with 14 bases in between. CDR1 and CDR2 from the germline V gene are DFQATT and SNEGSKA (reference sequence). This CDR3 is built from 14 residues. CDR3 protein: CSAIVTVRQETQYF. CDR3 in DNA: TGCAGTGCTATTGTTACAGTTAGGCAAGAGACCCAGTACTTC.

The V gene is TRBV7-9, the J gene TRBJ2-7, with TRBD1 matching 7 bases. The ends lost 4 bases at V and 2 bases at J; junction bases unmatched: 5. CDR3 length: 14 amino acids. CDR1 and CDR2 from the germline V gene are SEHNR and FQNEAQ (reference sequence). CDR3 protein: CASSSGQRTYEQYF. In nucleotides, the CDR3 is TGTGCCAGCAGCTCGGGACAGAGAACCTACGAGCAGTACTTC.

The chain combines TRBV5-1 with TRBJ2-1, with TRBD2 identical over 10 bases. The length of the CDR3 is 15 residues. Germline trimming cut 2 bases from V and 7 bases from J; bases unmatched to any gene: 6. Germline CDR1 SGHRS, CDR2 YFSETQ. CDR3 region: CASSLAGGTRNEQFF. The CDR3 region has the DNA TGCGCCAGCAGCTTAGCGGGGGGGACTCGGAATGAGCAGTTCTTC.

Many counts were recorded for this clonotype. The rearrangement links TRBV7-6 to TRBJ2-7; D might be TRBD2 (6 bases). Germline V gives CDR1 SGHVS, CDR2 FNYEAQ. Trimming took off 5 bases at V and 4 bases at J, with 18 bases between the two ends. This CDR3 has 15 residues. In DNA, the CDR3 is TGTGCCAGCAGCCAGGGACTTTTTCCACTGTACGAGCAGTACTTC. This translates into CASSQGLFPLYEQYF.

This clonotype was recorded a few times. Here the CDR3 DNA reads TGTGCCAGCAGCTTAGACGTCGGTCTCTATGGCTACACCTTC. As protein: CASSLDVGLYGYTF. The gene calls are TRBV7-2 and TRBJ1-2; no firm D call. The CDR3 length is 14 residues. V was pared by 1 base and J by 4 bases, with 10 bases between. Germline CDR1 is SGHTA and CDR2 is FQGNSA.

Many counts were recorded for this clonotype. This rearrangement joins TRBV29-1 to TRBJ1-5; D remains ambiguous. Germline CDR1 is SQVTM and CDR2 is ANQGSEA. V dropped 4 bases and J dropped 1 base, with 8 bases sitting between them. The CDR3 contains 13 residues. The DNA for the CDR3 is TGCAGCGTTGGGGAAAACAGCAATCAGCCCCAGCATTTT. This codes for CSVGENSNQPQHF.

The chain joins TRBV13 to TRBJ1-3, with D uncertain. CDR1 PRHDT and CDR2 FYEKMQ come from the germline V gene (reference sequence). The V and J ends lost 8 bases and 4 bases respectively, with 15 bases between them. This CDR3 has 14 residues. The CDR3 DNA sequence: TGTGCCAGCGCGGTCGGTGCCGCCGGAAACACCATATATTTT. Protein product: CASAVGAAGNTIYF.

The chain uses TRBV25-1 and TRBJ2-1; TRBD2 matches 9 bases. The trim removed 4 bases at V and 15 bases at J, leaving 4 bases unmatched. Germline V CDR1 and CDR2: MGHDK, SYGVNS. The CDR3 has 11 residues. The CDR3 nucleotides read TGTGCCAGCAGTGGTACTAGCGGGTCGTTCTTC. As protein: CASSGTSGSFF.

On this clonotype: The junction and the germline gene differ at one end; a read error may be behind it. The genes are TRBV2 and TRBJ2-2; no clear D. Germline lookup yields CDR1 SNHLY and CDR2 FYNNEI. The CDR3 has 13 amino acids. The CDR3 nucleotides are TGTGCCAGCATCGGGCAGAACCCCGGGGAGCTGTTTTTT. This codes for CASIGQNPGELFF.

With regard to this clonotype: A read error may account for a junction end that differs from germline. The CDR3 is CVSSFNLAKNIQYF. The CDR3 DNA reads as TGCGTCAGCAGCTTTAATCTAGCCAAAAACATTCAGTACTTC. The chain is built from TRBV5-1 and TRBJ2-4; D is unresolved. The CDR3 consists of 14 residues. Germline-derived CDR1 and CDR2 are SGHRS and YFSETQ.

This clonotype was counted between two and nine times. The chain is built from TRBV20-1 and TRBJ2-3, with D possibly being TRBD1 or TRBD2 (5 bases each). CDR3 length equals 16 residues. V gave up 6 bases and J gave up 5 bases, with 24 bases separating them. Germline loops: CDR1 DFQATT, CDR2 SNEGSKA (reference sequence). CDR3 coding DNA: TGCAGTGCCCCGGACCCCCACGGGGCCGGCGGAGATACGCAGTATTTT. Protein product: CSAPDPHGAGGDTQYF.

This clonotype was recorded at least ten times. In DNA, the CDR3 is TGTGCCAGCAGTTTACGAGCGGGGGTCCAAGAGACCCAGTACTTC. Translating it yields CASSLRAGVQETQYF. The V and J genes are TRBV12-3 or TRBV12-4 and TRBJ2-5, with 8 bases identical to TRBD2. V was clipped by 2 bases and J by 1 base; unmatched bases: 3. The length of the CDR3 is 15 residues.